Below are 30 T cell receptor beta chains sequenced from a single sample in a study of T cells in Graves' hyperthyroidism and ophthalmopathy. TCR beta CDR3 regions were amplified from RNA transcripts. TCR CDR3 underwent first-round RT-PCR with the HTBI primer set. TCRdb reanalysed the multiplex PCR reads using MiXCR and keeps one entry per CDR3 protein. The sample includes hundreds of thousands of distinct CDR3 sequences, about 16% of them seen just once. Sequencing was carried out using blood. The receptor set was obtained from a woman aged 30 to 39 with Graves' hyperthyroidism.

There are many counts of this clonotype. The rearrangement uses TRBV27 and TRBJ1-1; 7 positions agree with TRBD1. Trimming cost V 4 bases and J 0 bases; bases outside gene matches: 20. Germline CDR1 MNHEY, CDR2 SMNVEV (reference sequence). CDR3 length equals 20 residues. CDR3 coding DNA: TGTGCCAGCAGTTCGAGAGGTGTCGGGGGACAGCCTCCCTTGAACACTGAAGCTTTCTTT. This sequence encodes CASSSRGVGGQPPLNTEAFF.

In its sample, this clonotype was seen many times. This chain joins TRBV20-1 and TRBJ1-5; 9 bases line up with TRBD1. The CDR3 spans 16 residues. Unmatched junction bases numbered 3, after V lost 0 bases and J lost 0 bases. CDR1 is DFQATT and CDR2 is SNEGSKA in the germline V gene (reference sequence). Here the CDR3 DNA reads TGCAGTGCTAGAGATCACAGGGGGCTTAGCAATCAGCCCCAGCATTTT. This codes for CSARDHRGLSNQPQHF.

The chain joins TRBV5-6 to TRBJ1-2; D remains unclear. CDR1 SGHDT and CDR2 YYEEEE come from the germline V gene. This CDR3 contains 13 residues. V lost 4 bases, J lost 10 bases, and 17 bases lay in between. CDR3 amino acids: CASSLDPTLDYTF. DNA for the CDR3: TGTGCCAGCAGCCTGGACCCGACACTAGACTACACCTTC.

The chain combines TRBV12-3 or TRBV12-4 with TRBJ1-5; D remains ambiguous. V was trimmed by 3 bases and J by 0 bases, leaving 9 bases between them. CDR3 size: 15 residues. CDR3 coding DNA: TGTGCCAGCAGTTTGGAGAGATTTAGCAATCAGCCCCAGCATTTT. Protein sequence: CASSLERFSNQPQHF.

This clonotype appeared many times. The rearrangement links TRBV28 to TRBJ1-2, with TRBD1 as a possible D gene (6 bases). The V gene's germline CDR1 is MDHEN and CDR2 SYDVKM. V lost 3 bases and J lost 0, with 11 bases in between. The CDR3 has 15 residues. In DNA, the CDR3 is TGTGCCAGCAGTTTTAGGGGGAGGACTAACTATGGCTACACCTTC. It codes for CASSFRGRTNYGYTF.

This clonotype occurred many times. The V call is TRBV12-3 or TRBV12-4, the J call TRBJ1-2; 11 nucleotides line up with TRBD1. The trim removed 8 bases at V and 4 bases at J, leaving 6 bases unmatched. The CDR3 is 14 amino acids. CDR3 nucleotides: TGTGCCAGCGGAAGGGACAGGGGGGTCTATGGCTACACCTTC. The encoded protein is CASGRDRGVYGYTF.

This clonotype occurred a few times. This rearrangement joins TRBV30 to TRBJ2-7; 10 nucleotides match TRBD1. The CDR3 contains 14 residues. Losses at the gene ends were 3 bases for V and 3 bases for J; bases not matched to a gene: 5. Germline V gene lookup returns CDR1 GTSNPN and CDR2 SVGIG (reference sequence). CDR3 bases: TGTGCCTGGAGAACGGGACAGGGGAACTACGAGCAGTACTTC. Encoded protein: CAWRTGQGNYEQYF.

This clonotype was detected many times. V usage is TRBV28 and J usage is TRBJ2-1; D unclear. The CDR3 is 15 residues long. Germline lookup yields CDR1 MDHEN and CDR2 SYDVKM. Trimming removed 6 bases from V and 4 bases from J, with 16 bases in between. This chain's CDR3 is CASSPAPGPYNEQFF. CDR3 bases: TGTGCCAGCAGCCCCGCCCCCGGTCCTTACAATGAGCAGTTCTTC. Complete variable domain (other parts from reference TRBV28 and TRBJ2-1): DVKVTQSSRYLVKRTGEKVFLECVQDMDHENMFWYRQDPGLGLRLIYFSYDVKMKEKGDIPEGYSVSREKKERFSLILESASTNQTSMYLCASSPAPGPYNEQFFGPGTRLTVL.

The table lists this clonotype with many counts. The chain combines TRBV5-1 with TRBJ2-7; tentatively, D is TRBD2 (5 bases). Germline V gives CDR1 SGHRS, CDR2 YFSETQ. V was trimmed by 0 bases and J by 4 bases, leaving 17 bases between them. CDR3 length: 16 residues. This CDR3 is CASSLGHRGGTYEQYF. The CDR3, as DNA: TGCGCCAGCAGCTTGGGGCACCGCGGAGGCACTTACGAGCAGTACTTC.

This clonotype was found many times. The chain carries TRBV6-1 and TRBJ1-1; a possible D gene is TRBD1 (5 bases). V lost 5 bases and J lost 0, with 13 bases in between. Germline CDR1 MNHNS, CDR2 SASEGT. This CDR3 is 15 amino acids long. CDR3 loop: CASSTGDFLNTEAFF. CDR3 DNA: TGTGCCAGCAGTACGGGGGACTTCTTGAACACTGAAGCTTTCTTT.

This chain joins TRBV5-1 and TRBJ1-2; 8 nucleotides agree with TRBD1. This CDR3 is 13 amino acids long. Trimming took 6 bases from V and 6 from J; bases not matched to a gene: 7. Germline V lookup: CDR1 SGHRS, CDR2 YFSETQ. CDR3 bases: TGCGCCAGCAACGCAGGGGGCGCTGATGGCTACACCTTC. It specifies CASNAGGADGYTF.

Ten or more counts support this clonotype. The V gene is TRBV12-3 or TRBV12-4, the J gene TRBJ2-7; D possibly uses TRBD1 or TRBD2 (5 bases each). The V end was cut by 6 bases, the J end by 5 bases, with 17 bases between. The CDR3 has 14 residues. The DNA of the CDR3 is TGTGCCAGCAGCGGGACCGGGAAGGTAGACGAGCAGTACTTC. Protein sequence: CASSGTGKVDEQYF.

Remarks on this clonotype: A single base separates this from a much larger clone, so it may be a read error. This chain uses TRBV2 with TRBJ2-4, with TRBD1 as a possible D gene (5 bases). The CDR3 is made up of 16 amino acids. Deletions cut 10 bases from V and 1 base from J, with 20 bases between. The germline gives CDR1 SNHLY, CDR2 FYNNEI. The CDR3 loop is CANSPWGNSAKNIQYF. The CDR3 DNA sequence: TGTGCCAACAGCCCTTGGGGCAACTCGGCCAAAAACATTCAGTACTTC.

This clonotype was recorded at least ten times. This chain joins TRBV28 and TRBJ2-7; 14 nucleotides align to TRBD2. The germline CDR1 and CDR2 sequences are MDHEN and SYDVKM. CDR3 length equals 19 residues. Germline trimming cut 5 bases from V and 8 bases from J; bases unmatched to any gene: 20. This chain's CDR3 is CASSLSLARGGLAGEKQYF. The CDR3 DNA sequence: TGTGCCAGCAGTCTGTCTCTAGCCCGAGGGGGACTAGCGGGAGAAAAGCAGTACTTC. The full variable domain, rest sourced from reference TRBV28 and TRBJ2-7, is DVKVTQSSRYLVKRTGEKVFLECVQDMDHENMFWYRQDPGLGLRLIYFSYDVKMKEKGDIPEGYSVSREKKERFSLILESASTNQTSMYLCASSLSLARGGLAGEKQYFGPGTRLTVT.

Many counts were recorded for this clonotype. This chain links TRBV20-1 with TRBJ2-7, with TRBD1 identical over 10 bases. This CDR3 comprises 15 residues. The germline gives CDR1 DFQATT, CDR2 SNEGSKA (reference sequence). Germline trimming cut 0 bases from V and 5 bases from J; bases unmatched to any gene: 7. The CDR3 sequence: CSAREPGQGVNEQYF. The CDR3, as DNA: TGCAGTGCTAGAGAGCCAGGACAGGGGGTAAACGAGCAGTACTTC.

This clonotype was detected ten times or more. The chain uses TRBV2 and TRBJ2-7; 8 positions match TRBD2. The V and J ends lost 6 bases and 4 bases, in that order; junction bases with no gene match: 5. Germline lookup yields CDR1 SNHLY and CDR2 FYNNEI. This CDR3 is 13 amino acids long. The CDR3 sequence: CASRRLAGYEQYF. The CDR3 DNA reads as TGTGCCAGCAGGCGGCTAGCGGGTTACGAGCAGTACTTC.

This chain connects TRBV20-1 to TRBJ2-1; 9 nucleotides agree with TRBD2. The CDR3 spans 16 residues. The germline V gene encodes CDR1 DFQATT and CDR2 SNEGSKA (reference sequence). V shed 1 base and J 2 bases; nucleotides not matched to a gene: 6. The CDR3 is CSARGGREGTYNEQFF. CDR3 DNA: TGCAGTGCTAGAGGTGGGCGGGAGGGCACCTACAATGAGCAGTTCTTC.

This chain joins TRBV19 and TRBJ2-1; TRBD1 or TRBD2 may be the D gene (5 bases each). CDR1 LNHDA and CDR2 SQIVND come from the germline V gene (reference sequence). With 7 bases removed from V and 9 bases from J, the gap between germline ends came to 22 bases. This CDR3 comprises 15 residues. In nucleotides, the CDR3 is TGTGCCAGTACCGGATCCGGGACCCTTATCGGTGAGCAGTTCTTC. Amino acid sequence: CASTGSGTLIGEQFF.

This clonotype was found a few times. The rearrangement links TRBV14 to TRBJ1-1; 7 nucleotides line up with TRBD1. The CDR3 extends over 14 amino acids. The germline gives CDR1 SGHDN, CDR2 FVKESK. V gave up 4 bases and J gave up 5 bases; unmatched junction bases: 7. The CDR3 loop reads CASSRQQGRTEAFF. The CDR3 DNA reads as TGTGCCAGCAGCCGGCAACAGGGGAGGACTGAAGCTTTCTTT. The variable domain in full, with the rest retrieved from reference TRBV14 and TRBJ1-1, is EAGVTQFPSHSVIEKGQTVTLRCDPISGHDNLYWYRRVMGKEIKFLLHFVKESKQDESGMPNNRFLAERTGGTYSTLKVQPAELEDSGVYFCASSRQQGRTEAFFGQGTRLTVV.

The chain's CDR3 is CASPPYAGFPYNEQFF. The CDR3 bases are TGTGCCAGTCCTCCTTACGCAGGGTTCCCCTACAATGAGCAGTTCTTC. V and J are TRBV19 and TRBJ2-1, with D perhaps TRBD1 (5 bases). The V end lost 8 bases, the J end lost 2 bases, and 19 bases lay between the germline ends. CDR3 length equals 16 residues. Germline values: CDR1 LNHDA, CDR2 SQIVND (reference sequence). Complete variable domain (other parts from reference TRBV19 and TRBJ2-1): DGGITQSPKYLFRKEGQNVTLSCEQNLNHDAMYWYRQDPGQGLRLIYYSQIVNDFQKGDIAEGYSVSREKKESFPLTVTSAQKNPTAFYLCASPPYAGFPYNEQFFGPGTRLTVL.

This clonotype was counted between two and nine times. V and J are TRBV13 and TRBJ1-2, with a weak D call TRBD1 (5 bases). The V end lost 5 bases, the J end lost 5 bases, and 15 bases lay between the germline ends. CDR3 length: 14 residues. Germline V gene data show CDR1 as PRHDT and CDR2 as FYEKMQ (reference sequence). As DNA, the CDR3 is TGTGCCAGCAGCCGGGACGGAAAAACTTATGGCTACACCTTC. This sequence encodes CASSRDGKTYGYTF. The full variable domain, its missing parts supplied by reference TRBV13 and TRBJ1-2, is AAGVIQSPRHLIKEKRETATLKCYPIPRHDTVYWYQQGPGQDPQFLISFYEKMQSDKGSIPDRFSAQQFSDYHSELNMSSLELGDSALYFCASSRDGKTYGYTFGSGTRLTVV.

Ten or more counts support this clonotype. The chain carries TRBV11-3 and TRBJ2-1, with D tentatively TRBD2 (5 bases). This CDR3 is 15 amino acids long. CDR1 is SGHNT and CDR2 is YENEEA in the germline V gene. Trimming removed 1 base from V and 9 bases from J, with 16 bases in between. CDR3 bases: TGTGCCAGCAGCTTAGGAGGGAGTAACAGAGTTGAGCAGTTCTTC. Translating gives CASSLGGSNRVEQFF.

In its sample, this clonotype was seen many times. The chain employs TRBV12-3 or TRBV12-4 and TRBJ2-2; 8 positions agree with TRBD1. The CDR3 has 15 residues. With V trimmed by 6 bases and J by 1 base, 4 bases remained unmatched. CDR3 DNA: TGTGCCAGCAGAAGGACAGGGAGGAACACCGGGGAGCTGTTTTTT. Residues: CASRRTGRNTGELFF.

The J gene is TRBJ2-7, the V gene TRBV20-1, with 13 nucleotides matching TRBD2. This CDR3 has 16 residues. The junction had 7 bases not matched to a gene; V was cut back by 4 bases and J by 1 base. The germline V gene has CDR1 DFQATT and CDR2 SNEGSKA (reference sequence). This CDR3 reads CSAIILTSGRSYEQYF. The CDR3 DNA follows: TGCAGTGCTATAATTCTGACTAGCGGGAGGTCCTACGAGCAGTACTTC.

The chain recombines TRBV11-2 with TRBJ2-3, with D uncertain. Trimming cost V 1 base and J 11 bases, with 7 bases left between them. Per the germline V gene, CDR1 is SGHAT and CDR2 is FQNNGV. This CDR3 contains 11 residues. The CDR3 is CASSLVGWQYF. The DNA for the CDR3 is TGTGCCAGCAGCTTAGTCGGTTGGCAGTATTTT.

This clonotype was observed a few times. The chain recombines TRBV12-5 with TRBJ2-7, with 7 nucleotides matching TRBD1. The length of the CDR3 is 14 residues. Trimming removed 6 bases from V and 3 bases from J; junction bases left unmatched: 8. Germline-derived CDR1 and CDR2 are LGHNT and FRNRAP. The CDR3 spells CASGRQGLRYEQYF. In DNA, the CDR3 is TGTGCTAGTGGCAGACAGGGTCTTCGCTACGAGCAGTACTTC.

This clonotype has at least ten counts. The rearrangement uses TRBV6-1 and TRBJ2-7; TRBD1 matches at 8 bases. V trimming: 8 bases; J trimming: 1 base; junction bases outside the gene matches: 7. This CDR3 is 14 amino acids long. The germline gives CDR1 MNHNS, CDR2 SASEGT. CDR3: CASRRTGSSYEQYF. CDR3 bases: TGTGCCAGCCGAAGGACAGGGTCGTCCTACGAGCAGTACTTC.

This clonotype was counted ten times or more. This chain joins TRBV20-1 and TRBJ2-3; either TRBD1 or TRBD2 may fit D (5 bases each). The CDR3 runs 15 residues. Deletions cut 3 bases from V and 5 bases from J, with 18 bases between. Looked up from germline, CDR1 is DFQATT and CDR2 is SNEGSKA (reference sequence). The CDR3 region is CSARGRVNAQDTQYF. The CDR3 region has the DNA TGCAGTGCTAGGGGGCGGGTAAACGCACAAGATACGCAGTATTTT.

The sample holds many counts of this clonotype. The chain recombines TRBV7-3 with TRBJ2-1; maybe TRBD1 (5 bases). Trimming removed 5 bases at V and 10 bases at J, with 21 bases between. Germline V lookup: CDR1 SGHTA, CDR2 FQGTGA. The CDR3 extends over 15 amino acids. The CDR3 DNA follows: TGTGCCAGCAGCCCTATTGGGGCCCATTATCGGGAGCAGTTCTTC. Translating it yields CASSPIGAHYREQFF.

This clonotype was counted only a few times. Germline is not matched at one junction end, which may reflect a read error. The V gene is TRBV20-1, the J gene TRBJ2-2; tentative D call: TRBD1 (5 bases). This CDR3 comprises 14 residues. In germline, CDR1 is DFQATT, CDR2 SNEGSKA (reference sequence). CDR3: CSARSAGNAGELFF. The CDR3 coding sequence is TGCAGTGCTAGAAGTGCAGGGAACGCCGGGGAGCTGTTTTTT.